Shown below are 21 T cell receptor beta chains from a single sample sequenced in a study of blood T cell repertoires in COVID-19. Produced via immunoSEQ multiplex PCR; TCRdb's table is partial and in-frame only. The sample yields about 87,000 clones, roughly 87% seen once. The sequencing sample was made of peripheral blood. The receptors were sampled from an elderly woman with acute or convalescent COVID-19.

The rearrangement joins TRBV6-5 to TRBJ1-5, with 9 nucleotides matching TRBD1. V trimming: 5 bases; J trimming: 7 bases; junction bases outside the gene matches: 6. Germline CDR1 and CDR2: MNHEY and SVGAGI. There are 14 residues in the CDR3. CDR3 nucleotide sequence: TGTGCCAGCAGTCAGGACAGGGGTGTACAGCCCCAGCATTTT. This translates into CASSQDRGVQPQHF.

CDR3 loop: CASSSPFSGFTGELFF. In DNA form, the CDR3 reads TGTGCCAGCTCATCCCCATTTAGCGGCTTCACCGGGGAGCTGTTTTTT. The gene calls are TRBV18 and TRBJ2-2, with D possibly TRBD2 on 6 matching bases. This CDR3 contains 16 residues. In germline, CDR1 is KGHSH, CDR2 LQKENI. V was cut by 5 bases and J by 4 bases, with 17 bases left in between.

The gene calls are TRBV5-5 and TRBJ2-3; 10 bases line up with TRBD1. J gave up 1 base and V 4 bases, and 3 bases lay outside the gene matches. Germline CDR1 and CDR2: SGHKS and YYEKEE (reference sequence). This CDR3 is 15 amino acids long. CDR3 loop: CASSRQGAGTDTQYF. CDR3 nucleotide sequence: TGTGCCAGCAGCCGACAGGGGGCAGGCACAGATACGCAGTATTTT.

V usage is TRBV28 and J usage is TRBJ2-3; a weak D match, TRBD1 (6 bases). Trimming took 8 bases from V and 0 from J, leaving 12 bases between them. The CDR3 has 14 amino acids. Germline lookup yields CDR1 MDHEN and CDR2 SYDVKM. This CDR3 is CASLRGGSTDTQYF. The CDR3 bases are TGTGCCAGCCTGAGAGGGGGTAGCACAGATACGCAGTATTTT. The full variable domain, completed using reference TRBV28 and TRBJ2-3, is DVKVTQSSRYLVKRTGEKVFLECVQDMDHENMFWYRQDPGLGLRLIYFSYDVKMKEKGDIPEGYSVSREKKERFSLILESASTNQTSMYLCASLRGGSTDTQYFGPGTRLTVL.

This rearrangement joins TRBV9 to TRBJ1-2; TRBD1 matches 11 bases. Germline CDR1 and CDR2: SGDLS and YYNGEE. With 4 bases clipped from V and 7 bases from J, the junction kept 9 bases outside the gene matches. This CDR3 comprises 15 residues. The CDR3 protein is CASSTRTGGSGGYTF. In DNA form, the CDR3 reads TGTGCCAGCAGCACTCGGACAGGGGGCTCTGGTGGCTACACCTTC.

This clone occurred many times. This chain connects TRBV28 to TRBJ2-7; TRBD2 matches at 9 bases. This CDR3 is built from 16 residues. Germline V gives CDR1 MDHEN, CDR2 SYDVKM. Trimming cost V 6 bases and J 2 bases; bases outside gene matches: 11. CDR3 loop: CASRGTASGTTYEQYF. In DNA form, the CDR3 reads TGTGCCAGCAGGGGAACGGCTAGCGGGACCACCTACGAGCAGTACTTC.

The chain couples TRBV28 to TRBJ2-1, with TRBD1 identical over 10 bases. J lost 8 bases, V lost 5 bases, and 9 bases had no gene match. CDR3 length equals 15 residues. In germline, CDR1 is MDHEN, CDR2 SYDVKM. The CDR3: CASSKPGQGLDEQFF. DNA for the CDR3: TGTGCCAGCAGTAAACCGGGACAGGGGTTGGATGAGCAGTTCTTC.

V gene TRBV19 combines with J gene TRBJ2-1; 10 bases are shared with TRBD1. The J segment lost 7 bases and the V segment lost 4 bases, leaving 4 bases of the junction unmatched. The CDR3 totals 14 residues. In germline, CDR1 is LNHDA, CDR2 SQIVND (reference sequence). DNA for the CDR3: TGTGCCAGTAGTAAACCGGGACAGGGGAATGAGCAGTTCTTC. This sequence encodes CASSKPGQGNEQFF.

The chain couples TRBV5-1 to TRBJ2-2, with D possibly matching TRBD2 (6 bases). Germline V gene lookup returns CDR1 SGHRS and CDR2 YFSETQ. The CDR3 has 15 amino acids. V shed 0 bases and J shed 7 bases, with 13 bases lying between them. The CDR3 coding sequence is TGCGCCAGCAGCTTGGACGGGAGCGTGGTCGGGGAGCTGTTTTTT. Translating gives CASSLDGSVVGELFF.

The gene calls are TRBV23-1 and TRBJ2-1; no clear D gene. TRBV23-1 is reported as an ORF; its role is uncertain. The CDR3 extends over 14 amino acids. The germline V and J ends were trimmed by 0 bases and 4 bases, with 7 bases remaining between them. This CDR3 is CASSQSVRYNEQFF. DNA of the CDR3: TGCGCCAGCAGTCAATCTGTGCGGTACAATGAGCAGTTCTTC.

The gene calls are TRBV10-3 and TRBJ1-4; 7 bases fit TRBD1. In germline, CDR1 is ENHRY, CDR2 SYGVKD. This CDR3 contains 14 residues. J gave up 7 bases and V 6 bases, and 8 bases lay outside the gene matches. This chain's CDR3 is CAISGTPGGEKLFF. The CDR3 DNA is TGTGCCATCAGCGGGACACCAGGGGGTGAAAAACTGTTTTTT.

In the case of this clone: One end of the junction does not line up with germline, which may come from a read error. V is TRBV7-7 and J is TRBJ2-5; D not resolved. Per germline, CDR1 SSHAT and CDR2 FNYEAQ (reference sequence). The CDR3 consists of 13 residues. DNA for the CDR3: TGTGCTAGCAGCTTAGCCAGACAAGAGACCCAGTACTTC. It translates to CASSLARQETQYF. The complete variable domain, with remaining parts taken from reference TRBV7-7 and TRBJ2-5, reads GAGVSQSPRYKVTKRGQDVTLRCDPISSHATLYWYQQALGQGPEFLTYFNYEAQPDKSGLPSDRFSAERPEGSISTLTIQRTEQRDSAMYRCASSLARQETQYFGPGTRLLVL.

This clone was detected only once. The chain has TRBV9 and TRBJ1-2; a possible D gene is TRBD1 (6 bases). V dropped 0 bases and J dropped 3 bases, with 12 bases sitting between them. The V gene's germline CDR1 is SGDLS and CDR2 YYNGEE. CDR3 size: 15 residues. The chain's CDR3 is CASSVGVGADYGYTF. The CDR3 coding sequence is TGTGCCAGCAGCGTAGGGGTGGGGGCCGACTATGGCTACACCTTC.

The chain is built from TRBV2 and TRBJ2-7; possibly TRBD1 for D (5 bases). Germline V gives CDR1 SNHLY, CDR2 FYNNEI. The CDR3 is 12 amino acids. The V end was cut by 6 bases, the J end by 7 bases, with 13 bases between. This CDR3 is CASRDTALEQYF. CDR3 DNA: TGTGCCAGCAGGGACACCGCCTTAGAGCAGTACTTC. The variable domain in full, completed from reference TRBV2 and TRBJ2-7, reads EPEVTQTPSHQVTQMGQEVILRCVPISNHLYFYWYRQILGQKVEFLVSFYNNEISEKSEIFDDQFSVERPDGSNFTLKIRSTKLEDSAMYFCASRDTALEQYFGPGTRLTVT.

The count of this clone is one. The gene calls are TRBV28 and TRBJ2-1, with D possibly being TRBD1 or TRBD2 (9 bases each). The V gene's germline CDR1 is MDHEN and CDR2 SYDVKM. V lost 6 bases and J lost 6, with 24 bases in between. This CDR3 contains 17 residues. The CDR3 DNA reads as TGTGCCAGCAGGGGGACAGGGCGGCTAGCGGGACTCAATGAGCAGTTCTTC. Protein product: CASRGTGRLAGLNEQFF.

The CDR3 DNA reads as TGTGCCAGCAGCCTCAGCGGGAACTCCTACGAGCAGTACTTC. Its translation: CASSLSGNSYEQYF. V and J are TRBV7-9 and TRBJ2-7, with 7 bases aligning to TRBD2. The CDR3 loop spans 14 amino acids. J lost 0 bases, V lost 5 bases, and 4 bases had no gene match. Germline V gives CDR1 SEHNR, CDR2 FQNEAQ (reference sequence).

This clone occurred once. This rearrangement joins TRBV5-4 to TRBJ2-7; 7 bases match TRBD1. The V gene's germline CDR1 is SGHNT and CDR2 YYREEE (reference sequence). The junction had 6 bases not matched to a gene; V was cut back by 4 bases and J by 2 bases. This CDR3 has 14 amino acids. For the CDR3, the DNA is TGTGCCAGCAGCCTAGGAGGACAGGCCTACGAGCAGTACTTC. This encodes CASSLGGQAYEQYF.

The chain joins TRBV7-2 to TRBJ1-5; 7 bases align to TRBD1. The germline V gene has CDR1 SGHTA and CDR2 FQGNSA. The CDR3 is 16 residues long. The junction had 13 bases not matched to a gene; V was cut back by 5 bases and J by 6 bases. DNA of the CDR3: TGTGCCAGCAGCCCCCCGGGACAGAGGGAACGTCAGCCCCAGCATTTT. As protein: CASSPPGQRERQPQHF.

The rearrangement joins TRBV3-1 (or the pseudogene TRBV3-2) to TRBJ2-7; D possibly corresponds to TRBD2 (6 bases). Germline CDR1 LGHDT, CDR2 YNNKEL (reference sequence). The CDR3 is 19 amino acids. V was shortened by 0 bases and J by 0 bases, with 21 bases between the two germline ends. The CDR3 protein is CASSQDLAAAGRNSYEQYF. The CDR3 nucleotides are TGTGCCAGCAGCCAAGATCTAGCCGCCGCGGGGAGAAACTCCTACGAGCAGTACTTC.

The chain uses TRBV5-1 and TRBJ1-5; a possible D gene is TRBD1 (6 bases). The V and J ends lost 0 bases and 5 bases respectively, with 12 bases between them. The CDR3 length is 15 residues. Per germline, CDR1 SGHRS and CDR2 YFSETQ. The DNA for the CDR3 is TGCGCCAGCAGCTTGGCCGGAAAGGGGGATCAGCCCCAGCATTTT. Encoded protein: CASSLAGKGDQPQHF.

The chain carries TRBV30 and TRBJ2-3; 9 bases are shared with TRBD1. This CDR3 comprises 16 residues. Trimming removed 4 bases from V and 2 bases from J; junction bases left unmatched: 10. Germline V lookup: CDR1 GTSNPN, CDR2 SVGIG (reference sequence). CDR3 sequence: CAWTTTGTGFTDTQYF. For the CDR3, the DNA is TGTGCCTGGACTACTACCGGGACAGGGTTCACAGATACGCAGTATTTT.